This section outlines one T cell receptor (beta chain) sequence together with its context. The antigen remains undetermined. Trimming took 5 bases from V and 4 from J; bases not matched to a gene: 5. CDR3 length: 14 residues. Germline values: CDR1 SGHTA, CDR2 FQGNSA. These data come from a study of response to subunit inactivated influenza vaccine. Study findings and constraints: Seasonal influenza vaccination, on each occasion, was suggested by the authors to recruit few new T cells.

TCRdb re-called the RT-PCR reads with MiXCR, one entry per CDR3 protein. The data hold around 520,000 distinct CDR3 sequences, with about 25% observed a single time. The clonotype comes from a man aged 50-59 years who received an inactivated influenza vaccine. V and J are TRBV7-2 and TRBJ1-1; the match to TRBD1 covers 9 bases. The sample in question was CD4+ T cells sorted from PBMCs, obtained 4 to 6 days after vaccination. This chain's CDR3 is CASSARQGGTEAFF. CDR3 coding DNA: TGTGCCAGCAGCGCCCGACAGGGGGGCACTGAAGCTTTCTTT.